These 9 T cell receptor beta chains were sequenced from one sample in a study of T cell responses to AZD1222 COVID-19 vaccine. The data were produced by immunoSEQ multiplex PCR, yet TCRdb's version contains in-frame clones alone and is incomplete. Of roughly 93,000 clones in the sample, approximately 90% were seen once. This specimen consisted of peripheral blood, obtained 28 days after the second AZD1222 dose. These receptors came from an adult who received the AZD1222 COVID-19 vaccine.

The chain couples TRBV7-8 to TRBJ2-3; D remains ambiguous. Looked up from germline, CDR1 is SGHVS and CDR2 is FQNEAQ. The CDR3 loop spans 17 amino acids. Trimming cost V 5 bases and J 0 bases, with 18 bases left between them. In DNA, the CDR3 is TGTGCCAGCAGCCCCAAGGGCCCAGCCTTCAGCACAGATACGCAGTATTTT. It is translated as CASSPKGPAFSTDTQYF.

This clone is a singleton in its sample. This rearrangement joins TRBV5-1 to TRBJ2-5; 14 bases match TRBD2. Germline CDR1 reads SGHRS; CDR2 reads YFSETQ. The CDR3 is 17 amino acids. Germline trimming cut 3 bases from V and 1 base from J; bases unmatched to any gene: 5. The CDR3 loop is CASSWGLAGDPQETQYF. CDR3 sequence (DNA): TGCGCCAGCAGCTGGGGACTAGCGGGGGACCCCCAAGAGACCCAGTACTTC.

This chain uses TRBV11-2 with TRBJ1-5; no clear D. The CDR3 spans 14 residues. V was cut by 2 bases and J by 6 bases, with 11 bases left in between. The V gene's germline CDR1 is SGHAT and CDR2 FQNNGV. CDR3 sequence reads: CASSLSTVGQPQHF. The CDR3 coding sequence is TGTGCCAGCAGCTTATCCACCGTGGGTCAGCCCCAGCATTTT. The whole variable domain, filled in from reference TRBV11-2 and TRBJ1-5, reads EAGVAQSPRYKIIEKRQSVAFWCNPISGHATLYWYQQILGQGPKLLIQFQNNGVVDDSQLPKDRFSAERLKGVDSTLKIQPAKLEDSAVYLCASSLSTVGQPQHFGDGTRLSIL.

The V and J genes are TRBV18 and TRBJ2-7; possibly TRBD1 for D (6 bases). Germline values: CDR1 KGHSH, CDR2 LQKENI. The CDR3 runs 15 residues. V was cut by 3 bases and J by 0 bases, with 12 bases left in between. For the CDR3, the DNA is TGTGCCAGCTCACCGATTAGACAGGCCTCCTACGAGCAGTACTTC. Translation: CASSPIRQASYEQYF.

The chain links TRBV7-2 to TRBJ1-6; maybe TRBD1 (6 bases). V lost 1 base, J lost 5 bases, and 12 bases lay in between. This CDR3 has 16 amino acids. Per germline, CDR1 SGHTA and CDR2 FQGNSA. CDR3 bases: TGTGCCAGCAGCTTAGTAAGGGACACAAATAATTCACCCCTCCACTTT. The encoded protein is CASSLVRDTNNSPLHF.

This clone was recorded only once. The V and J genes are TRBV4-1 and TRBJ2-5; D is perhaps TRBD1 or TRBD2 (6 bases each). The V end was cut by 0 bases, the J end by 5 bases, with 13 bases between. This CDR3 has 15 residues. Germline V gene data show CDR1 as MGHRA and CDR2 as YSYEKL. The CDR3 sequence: CASSQDGGLGETQYF. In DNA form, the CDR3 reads TGCGCCAGCAGCCAAGATGGGGGGCTGGGGGAGACCCAGTACTTC.

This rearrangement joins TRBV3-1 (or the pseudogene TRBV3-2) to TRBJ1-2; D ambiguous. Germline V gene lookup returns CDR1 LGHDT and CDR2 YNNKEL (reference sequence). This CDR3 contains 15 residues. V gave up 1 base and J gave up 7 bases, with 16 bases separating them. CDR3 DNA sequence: TGTGCCAGCAGCCAAGCCCCGACGGGGTACAGTGGCTACACCTTC. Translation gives CASSQAPTGYSGYTF.

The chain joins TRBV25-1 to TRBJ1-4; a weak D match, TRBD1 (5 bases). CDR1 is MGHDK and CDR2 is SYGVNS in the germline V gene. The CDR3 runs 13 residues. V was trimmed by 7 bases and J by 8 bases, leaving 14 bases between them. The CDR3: CASNAGIFEKLFF. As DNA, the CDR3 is TGTGCCAGCAACGCAGGGATATTCGAAAAACTGTTTTTT.

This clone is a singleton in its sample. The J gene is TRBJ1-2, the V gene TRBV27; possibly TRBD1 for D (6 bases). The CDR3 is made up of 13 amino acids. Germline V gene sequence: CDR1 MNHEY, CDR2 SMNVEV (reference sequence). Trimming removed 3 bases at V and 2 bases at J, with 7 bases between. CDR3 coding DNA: TGTGCCAGCAGTTTTACAGGGAACTATGGCTACACCTTC. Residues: CASSFTGNYGYTF.